The present entry profiles one T cell receptor (beta chain) with its context. As yet, its antigen is unknown. This entry belongs to a study of T cells expressing NK-cell markers. Turning to the study itself: According to the study, TCR beta repertoires originated from sorted CD3+CD56+NKG2C+, CD3+CD56+NKG2C- and CD3+CD56-NKG2C+ T cells. Findings and limits, study-wide: HCMV specificity was not established for the expanded NKG2C+ T cell clones.

TCRdb re-called the 5' RACE reads; every CDR3 protein appears as one record, without DNA. The sample totals some 500,000 distinct CDR3 sequences. Per germline, CDR1 DFQATT and CDR2 SNEGSKA (reference sequence). CDR3 length equals 14 residues. The specimen was blood T cells: a sorted CD56 or NKG2C T cell subset, CD4+ or CD8+ T cells, or bulk PBMC T cells (not recorded which). The gene calls are TRBV20-1 and TRBJ2-3; the TCRdb call, TRBD2, lacks DNA for checking. This receptor was obtained from a woman aged 50 to 60 in good health. The CDR3 sequence: CSASLGLLGDTQYF.